This T cell receptor beta chain was profiled in a study of T cells in pancreatic ductal adenocarcinoma. Germline values: CDR1 SGHVS, CDR2 FNYEAQ. The CDR3 covers 15 residues. The V end was cut by 1 base, the J end by 6 bases, with 10 bases between. As concerns this clone: The antigen remains undetermined.

Study observations and caveats: Unique clonotypes were roughly 8-fold more numerous in blood than in tumor. Tumors hold more CD45RO+ effector T cells, which may bias toward lower diversity. Mean clonality was about 0.12 in tumors and about 0.07 in blood, not significantly different. The resected pancreatic cancer cohort was biased toward the minority with early-stage disease.

Sequencing was performed with immunoSEQ multiplex PCR; in TCRdb, only in-frame clones are kept and a portion is missing. The table shows 12,000 or so clones, with 86% occurring only once. No neoadjuvant therapy was given to the selected pancreatic ductal adenocarcinoma patients before their surgery. This sequence originates from a human donor with pancreatic ductal adenocarcinoma. Sequenced material: PBMCs. The gene calls are TRBV7-6 and TRBJ1-6; D call uncertain. The CDR3 nucleotides are TGTGCCAGCAGCTTAGGCGAAATACTTAATTCACCCCTCCACTTT. This gives the protein CASSLGEILNSPLHF.